This T cell receptor (beta chain) was observed in a study of identical twins. General study findings and limits: The study found excess low generation probability among twin-shared out-of-frame alpha sequences. These conclusions were based on statistical analysis (cross-sectional, not following the same donors). Cord blood beta clonotypes that were abundant carried fewer insertions, and memory repertoires showed no such trend.

The germline CDR1 and CDR2 sequences are SGHAT and FQNNGV. Trimming removed 5 bases at V and 3 bases at J, with 17 bases between. CDR3 length equals 15 residues. TCRdb re-called the 5' RACE reads with MiXCR, one entry per CDR3 protein. The sample yields a few hundred thousand distinct CDR3 sequences, 9.6% seen once. This clonotype was detected ten times or more. The antigen is undetermined. Each donor was a healthy Caucasian. These data were also reused for a study on yellow fever vaccine responses in identical twins.

This chain links TRBV11-2 with TRBJ2-7; D perhaps matches TRBD2 (7 bases). This sequence was found in a woman in her late teens or twenties in good health. Sequencing used PBMCs. CDR3 sequence (DNA): TGTGCCAGCAGCAGCCATCGGGGGGCCCTCTACGAGCAGTACTTC. Residues: CASSSHRGALYEQYF.